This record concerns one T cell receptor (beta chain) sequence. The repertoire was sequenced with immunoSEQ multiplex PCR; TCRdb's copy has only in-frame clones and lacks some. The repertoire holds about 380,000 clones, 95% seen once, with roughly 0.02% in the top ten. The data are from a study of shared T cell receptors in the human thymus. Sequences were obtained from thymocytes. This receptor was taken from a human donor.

CDR3 nucleotides: TGTGCCAGCAGTTTACGAGGTAGGAGATGCAATCAGCCCCAGCATTTT. Its translation: CASSLRGRRCNQPQHF. The V call is TRBV27, the J call TRBJ1-5; D remains unclear. Germline loops: CDR1 MNHEY, CDR2 SMNVEV (reference sequence). CDR3 length: 16 residues. V lost 2 bases and J lost 2, with 13 bases in between.